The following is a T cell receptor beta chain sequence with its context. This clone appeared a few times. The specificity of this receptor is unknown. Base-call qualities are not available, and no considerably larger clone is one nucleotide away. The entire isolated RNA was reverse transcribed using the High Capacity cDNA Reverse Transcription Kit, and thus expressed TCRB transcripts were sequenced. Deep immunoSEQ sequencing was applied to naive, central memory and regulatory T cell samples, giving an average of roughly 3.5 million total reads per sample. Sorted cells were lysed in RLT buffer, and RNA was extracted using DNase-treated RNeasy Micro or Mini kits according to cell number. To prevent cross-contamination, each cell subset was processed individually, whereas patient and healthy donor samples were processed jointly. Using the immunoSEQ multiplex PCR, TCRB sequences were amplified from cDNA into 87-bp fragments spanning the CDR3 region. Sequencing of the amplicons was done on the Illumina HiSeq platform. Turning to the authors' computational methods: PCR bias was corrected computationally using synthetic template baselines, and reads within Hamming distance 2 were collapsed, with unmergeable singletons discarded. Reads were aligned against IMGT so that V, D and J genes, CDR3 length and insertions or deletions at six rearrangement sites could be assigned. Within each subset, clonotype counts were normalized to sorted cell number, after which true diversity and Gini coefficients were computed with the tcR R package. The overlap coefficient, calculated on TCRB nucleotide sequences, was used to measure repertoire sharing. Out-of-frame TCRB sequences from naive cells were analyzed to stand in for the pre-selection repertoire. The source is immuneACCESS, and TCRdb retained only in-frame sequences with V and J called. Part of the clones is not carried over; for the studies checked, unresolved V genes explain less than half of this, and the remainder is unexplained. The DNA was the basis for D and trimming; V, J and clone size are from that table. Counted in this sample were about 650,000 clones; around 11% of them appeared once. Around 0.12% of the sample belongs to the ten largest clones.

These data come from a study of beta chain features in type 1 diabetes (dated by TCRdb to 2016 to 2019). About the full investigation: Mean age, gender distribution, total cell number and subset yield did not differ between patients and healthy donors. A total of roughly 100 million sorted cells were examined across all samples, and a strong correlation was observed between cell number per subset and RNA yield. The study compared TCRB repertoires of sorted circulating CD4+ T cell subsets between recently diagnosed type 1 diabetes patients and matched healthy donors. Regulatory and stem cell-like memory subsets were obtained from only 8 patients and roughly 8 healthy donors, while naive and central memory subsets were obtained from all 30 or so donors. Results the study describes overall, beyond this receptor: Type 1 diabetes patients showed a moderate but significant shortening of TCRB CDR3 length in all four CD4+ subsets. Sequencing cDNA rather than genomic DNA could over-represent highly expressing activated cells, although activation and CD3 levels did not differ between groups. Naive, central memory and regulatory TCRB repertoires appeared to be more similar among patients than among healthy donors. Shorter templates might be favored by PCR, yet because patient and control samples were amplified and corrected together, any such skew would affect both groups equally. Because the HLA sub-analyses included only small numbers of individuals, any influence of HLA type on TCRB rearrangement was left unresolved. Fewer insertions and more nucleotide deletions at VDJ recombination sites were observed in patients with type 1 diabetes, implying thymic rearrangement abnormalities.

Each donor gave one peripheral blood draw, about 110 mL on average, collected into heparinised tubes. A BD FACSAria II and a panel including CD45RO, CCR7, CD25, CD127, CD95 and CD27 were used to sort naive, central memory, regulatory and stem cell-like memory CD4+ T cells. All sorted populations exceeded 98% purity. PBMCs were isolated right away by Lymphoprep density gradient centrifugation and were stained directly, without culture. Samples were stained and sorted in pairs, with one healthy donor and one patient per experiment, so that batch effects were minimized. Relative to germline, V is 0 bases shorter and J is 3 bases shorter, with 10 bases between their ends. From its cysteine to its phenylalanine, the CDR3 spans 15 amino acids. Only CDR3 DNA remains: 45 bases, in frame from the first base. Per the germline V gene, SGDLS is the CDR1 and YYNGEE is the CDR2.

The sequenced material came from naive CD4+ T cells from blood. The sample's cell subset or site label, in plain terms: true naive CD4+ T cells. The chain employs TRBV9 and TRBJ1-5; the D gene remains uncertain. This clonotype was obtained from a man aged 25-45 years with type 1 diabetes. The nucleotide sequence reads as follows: TGTGCCAGCAGCGTAGGTGTACAGTTCAATCAGCCCCAGCATTTT. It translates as CASSVGVQFNQPQHF. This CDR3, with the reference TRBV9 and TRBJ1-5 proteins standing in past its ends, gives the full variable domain DSGVTQTPKHLITATGQRVTLRCSPRSGDLSVYWYQQSLDQGLQFLIQYYNGEERAKGNILERFSAQQFPDLHSELNLSSLELGDSALYFCASSVGVQFNQPQHFGDGTRLSIL.